Listed below are T cell receptor beta chains from one sample, sequenced in a study of identical twins. TCRdb recomputed calls from the 5' RACE reads with MiXCR, one row per CDR3 protein. The repertoire holds about 530,000 distinct CDR3 sequences, around 20% seen once, with approximately 0.52% in the top ten. The data were also submitted as part of a second study, on yellow fever vaccine responses in identical twins.

The sequenced sample was CD4+ T cells sorted from blood. All receptors derive from a woman aged 18-29 years in good health. The CDR3 runs from the conserved cysteine through the conserved F or W. The D gene is left open where the match is weak. Clone size, where shown, is once, few, many, or a class for clones that have expanded.

CDR3nt	CDR3aa	v_gene	j_gene	abundance	d_gene
TGTGCCAGCAGTCACGGGGTAGCCAAAAACATTCAGTACTTC	CASSHGVAKNIQYF	TRBV12-3/TRBV12-4	TRBJ2-4	many	-
TGTGCCACCGTTCAGCCCCAGCATTTT	CATVQPQHF	TRBV15	TRBJ1-5	-	-
TGTGCCAGCAGCTTAACAAGAGTTCAAAACATTCAGTACTTC	CASSLTRVQNIQYF	TRBV7-2	TRBJ2-4	-	-
TGCAGTGCTAGAGATCGGTCTAGGTCACAAGAGACCCAGTACTTC	CSARDRSRSQETQYF	TRBV20-1	TRBJ2-5	-	-
TGTGCCAGCAGCCGGGGGGGGCAGGGCTACACAGATACGCAGTATTTT	CASSRGGQGYTDTQYF	TRBV3-1	TRBJ2-3	-	-
TGCGCCAGCAGCTTGGGGACTAGCGGGAGGAGTGGTAATGAGCAGTTCTTC	CASSLGTSGRSGNEQFF	TRBV5-1	TRBJ2-1	-	TRBD2
TGCGCCAGCAGCTCGGCTGGCCTGCTCGCAGATACGCAGTATTTT	CASSSAGLLADTQYF	TRBV5-1	TRBJ2-3	few	-
TGTGCCAGCAGCTTAAACAGGGGCACTGAAGCTTTCTTT	CASSLNRGTEAFF	TRBV7-2	TRBJ1-1	few	TRBD1
TGTGCCAGCAGCCCAGTAGGACGGTTCGGGCAAGAGACCCAGTACTTC	CASSPVGRFGQETQYF	TRBV7-9	TRBJ2-5	-	-
TGCGCCAGCAGCCAAGGTCCGGGACTCTCATACGAGCAGTACTTC	CASSQGPGLSYEQYF	TRBV4-1	TRBJ2-7	many	-
TGCGCCAGCAGCTTGGGGTTGCGGGAAAAACTGTTTTTT	CASSLGLREKLFF	TRBV5-1	TRBJ1-4	-	-
TGTGCCAGCAGCAGGGACACGAACACTGAAGCTTTCTTT	CASSRDTNTEAFF	TRBV7-8	TRBJ1-1	many	-
TGTGCCAGCAGTTACGCTCCGGGACAGGGGTTTACCAAAAACATTCAGTACTTC	CASSYAPGQGFTKNIQYF	TRBV6-2/TRBV6-3	TRBJ2-4	few	TRBD1
TGTGCCAGCAGTTTACCCCAGGCAGCTCCTAATGAAAAACTGTTTTTT	CASSLPQAAPNEKLFF	TRBV28	TRBJ1-4	-	-
TGTGCCATCAGGGGGGGTACTAGCGGGCCCACCTACGAGCAGTACTTC	CAIRGGTSGPTYEQYF	TRBV10-3	TRBJ2-7	-	TRBD2
TGTGCCAGCAGAAAAAACGGGGAAAACATTCAGTACTTC	CASRKNGENIQYF	TRBV6-2/TRBV6-3	TRBJ2-4	-	-
TGTGCCAGCAGTGCCGGGCCCCAGCATTTT	CASSAGPQHF	TRBV6-1	TRBJ1-5	-	-
TGTGCCAGCAGCCCTACCCTACAGGGGAAAGGCACTGAAGCTTTCTTT	CASSPTLQGKGTEAFF	TRBV12-3/TRBV12-4	TRBJ1-1	few	TRBD1